This TCR beta chain was recovered during a study of regulatory T cells in long-lasting Graves disease. Study as a whole: Over 5 years of antithyroid drugs with positive TSH receptor antibodies was taken to mean persistent Graves' disease. Overall study results and limits: Relative to new patients (approximately 1,000), persistent patients exhibited greater sharing of public clonotypes (around 3,000). It was in persistent disease that TRBV28, TRBJ1-2 and TRBJ2-5 were favored.

Time point given: persistent/refractory GD, antithyroid drugs over 5 years with positive TRAb. Generation of the TCR library employed RNA extracted from PBMCs. American Thyroid Association guidelines defined how Graves' disease was diagnosed. V was pared by 2 bases and J by 1 base, with 10 bases between. Germline values: CDR1 SEHNR, CDR2 FQNEAQ (reference sequence). The CDR3 contains 15 residues. Researchers made TCR beta libraries by using iRepertoire HTBI primers and running Arm-PCR on CDR3 regions. TCRdb re-analysed the multiplex PCR reads in MiXCR, keeping a single row per CDR3 protein. The sample has 400,000 to 500,000 distinct CDR3 sequences, 21% seen once. Details on this clonotype: As yet, its antigen is unknown.

This sequence originates from a female donor with Graves disease. V and J are TRBV7-9 and TRBJ2-3; D ambiguous. The specimen was peripheral blood mononuclear cells (PBMCs), collected when the disease was refractory, from a patient treated with antithyroid drugs. CDR3 sequence reads: CASSLFSARTDTQYF. The CDR3 DNA is TGTGCCAGCAGCTTATTCAGCGCCCGCACAGATACGCAGTATTTT.